A selection of T cell receptor beta chains follows, all from one sample in a study of cytomegalovirus exposure and HLA in healthy donors. TCRdb keeps only in-frame clones here, not all; method: immunoSEQ multiplex PCR. The repertoire includes about 160,000 clones, approximately 77% of them detected once, and around 7% sits in the top ten. The specimen was PBMCs. These receptors originate from a male donor in good health and CMV-seropositive. The CDR3 runs from the conserved cysteine through the conserved F or W. D genes are given only for firm matches. Only some rows state a clone size, as once, few, many or a class for expanded clones.

j_call v_call d_call clone_size cdr3_nt cdr3_aa
TRBJ2-5 TRBV5-1 TRBD1 NA TGCGCCAGCAGCGGGGGACAGGGTTTAAGGGAGACCCAGTACTTC CASSGGQGLRETQYF
TRBJ2-5 TRBV7-9 NA NA TGTGCCAGCTCTAGGGGTGGAGAGACCCAGTACTTC CASSRGGETQYF
TRBJ1-1 TRBV5-5 NA NA TGTGCCAGCAGCCGTACTCCGGGTGGGAACACTGAAGCTTTCTTT CASSRTPGGNTEAFF
TRBJ1-2 TRBV10-1 NA NA TGCGCCAGCAGCGAGCCCCCACAGGTAGCTAACTATGGCTACACCTTC CASSEPPQVANYGYTF
TRBJ2-4 TRBV4-3 TRBD2 NA TGCGCCAGCAGCCAAGGGGGAGGGGCGGTAGACATTCAGTACTTC CASSQGGGAVDIQYF
TRBJ1-1 TRBV19 TRBD1 NA TGTGCCAGTAGTATAAGCCGGACAGGGGGGACTGAAGCTTTCTTT CASSISRTGGTEAFF
TRBJ2-5 TRBV19 NA NA TGTGCCAGTAGTATTGGGGGAGGAGAGACCCAGTACTTC CASSIGGGETQYF
TRBJ2-6 TRBV7-2 NA NA TGTGCCAGCAGCTTACACTCTGGGGCCAACGTCCTGACTTTC CASSLHSGANVLTF
TRBJ1-4 TRBV7-9 NA NA TGTGCCAGCGCGTTATTAACTAATGAAAAACTGTTTTTT CASALLTNEKLFF
TRBJ2-1 TRBV13 TRBD1 NA TGTGCCAGCAGCCGAGGGGGACAGGGGGTGTGGGAGCAGTTCTTC CASSRGGQGVWEQFF
TRBJ1-4 TRBV6-5 NA NA TGTGCCAGCAGTTTTACAGCAAGGGAAAAACTGTTTTTT CASSFTAREKLFF
TRBJ2-3 TRBV4-1 NA NA TGCGCCAGCAGCCAAGGGGGGAGGACCACGGATACGCAGTATTTT CASSQGGRTTDTQYF
TRBJ1-2 TRBV7-9 NA NA TGTTCCAGCAGCCCCCCCCTCACCTTC CSSSPPLTF
TRBJ2-1 TRBV9 TRBD2 NA TGTGCCAGCAGCGGCCCTAGCGGGGGGCGCAATGAGCAGTTCTTC CASSGPSGGRNEQFF
TRBJ1-4 TRBV7-2 NA NA TGTGCCAGCAGCTTAGTAGGGGTACAGGGAGAAAAACTGTTTTTT CASSLVGVQGEKLFF
TRBJ2-2 TRBV7-3 NA few TGTGCCAGCAGCTTAACGACTGGCGGGGAGCTGTTTTTT CASSLTTGGELFF
TRBJ2-2 TRBV4-3 NA few TGCGCCAGCAGCCAAGATGGTACGGGTTGGGAGCTGTTTTTT CASSQDGTGWELFF
TRBJ2-7 TRBV5-4 NA NA TGTGCCAGCAGCTCGGACAGTCCCCCCTACGAGCAGTACTTC CASSSDSPPYEQYF
TRBJ2-1 TRBV25-1 NA NA TGTGCCAGCAGTGACTATCAACCTCACGACAGAGGCAATGAGCAGTTCTTC CASSDYQPHDRGNEQFF
TRBJ1-2 TRBV2 NA NA TGTGCCAGCAGTGAAAACAGAGCGTGGGGCCTTAACTATGGCTACACCTTC CASSENRAWGLNYGYTF
TRBJ1-2 TRBV6-1 NA few TGTGCCAGCAGGGCAGACAGCTATGGCTACACCTTC CASRADSYGYTF
TRBJ2-3 TRBV19 NA once TGTGCCAGTAGTATAGTTGGCCCCGAGGGCCCAGATACGCAGTATTTT CASSIVGPEGPDTQYF
TRBJ1-4 TRBV5-6 TRBD1 NA TGTGCCAGCAGCTTGGCGGCAGGGGGAGGTGAAAAACTGTTTTTT CASSLAAGGGEKLFF
TRBJ2-1 TRBV6-1 NA NA TGTGCCAGCAGTGTGACTCGCGGGACCTACAATGAGCAGTTCTTC CASSVTRGTYNEQFF
TRBJ2-3 TRBV11-3 TRBD1 NA TGTGCCAGCAGCTTCTCGGGACAGAGCACAGATACGCAGTATTTT CASSFSGQSTDTQYF
TRBJ2-6 TRBV6-5 NA NA TGTGCCAGCAGTTACAGGCAGGGGACTGGGGCCAACGTCCTGACTTTC CASSYRQGTGANVLTF
TRBJ2-7 TRBV5-4 NA NA TGTGCCAGCAGCTTCAAACCGGGACTGGGGTTCGAGCGGCACGAGCAGTACTTC CASSFKPGLGFERHEQYF
TRBJ1-1 TRBV13 NA NA TGTGCCAGCAGCCGACAGGTAATGAACACTGAAGCTTTCTTT CASSRQVMNTEAFF
TRBJ2-1 TRBV7-3 TRBD2 NA TGTGCCAGCAGCCTCAGCGGGGGAAACTACAATGAGCAGTTCTTC CASSLSGGNYNEQFF
TRBJ1-2 TRBV28 NA NA TGTGCCAGCAATCGGAGGGGGGGGGCTAACTATGGCTACACCTTC CASNRRGGANYGYTF
TRBJ2-2 TRBV19 TRBD2 NA TGTGCCAGTAGTACCCCTCCCATTTTATCGGTGGAGCGGGGGAACACCGGGGAGCTGCTTTTT CASSTPPILSVERGNTGELLF
TRBJ2-7 TRBV5-1 TRBD1 NA TGCGCCAGCAGTCCACCCGGGACAGGGGACGAGCAGTACTTC CASSPPGTGDEQYF
TRBJ2-7 TRBV5-1 TRBD1 NA TGCGCCAGCAGCCGCGGACAGGGAGGATACGAGCAGTACTTC CASSRGQGGYEQYF
TRBJ1-4 TRBV19 TRBD1 NA TGTGCCAGTACCCTGGACAGGGGGAATGAAAAACTGTTTTTT CASTLDRGNEKLFF
TRBJ2-7 TRBV19 TRBD1 NA TGTGCCAGTAGTATGTGGGACAGGCCCTACGAGCAGTACTTC CASSMWDRPYEQYF
TRBJ2-3 TRBV5-4 NA once TGTGCCAGCAGCCAACGAAAATCGGGGGAAAGCACAGATACGCAGTATTTT CASSQRKSGESTDTQYF
TRBJ2-3 TRBV15 TRBD2 NA TGTGCCACCTCTAAGATAGGGACGGCGGGAGTAGATACGCAGTATTTT CATSKIGTAGVDTQYF
TRBJ2-3 TRBV6-4 TRBD2 NA TGTGCCAGCAGTGACTCGGCGGGGGGGGCAGATACGCAGTATTTT CASSDSAGGADTQYF
TRBJ2-1 TRBV7-6 TRBD1 few TGTGCCAGCAGCTTAGGTACAGGGGATCCCTTCTTC CASSLGTGDPFF
TRBJ2-1 TRBV12-5 TRBD1 NA TGTGCTAGTGGTTTGCTTCGGACAGGCGACGAAGCTGGAGAGCAGTTCTTC CASGLLRTGDEAGEQFF
TRBJ1-1 TRBV12-5 NA NA TGTGCTAGTGGTTTGTCGGAGGGGTTGAACACTGAAGCTTTCTTT CASGLSEGLNTEAFF
TRBJ1-4 TRBV7-2 TRBD1 NA TGTGCCAGCAGCCGTACAGGGGGCAGGGGTGAAAAACTGTTTTTT CASSRTGGRGEKLFF
TRBJ1-2 TRBV6-5 NA once TGTGCCAGCAGTTACGGGGGACTCTACTATGGCTACACCTTC CASSYGGLYYGYTF
TRBJ2-3 TRBV29-1 NA NA TGCAGCGTTGTTTCTCTCTATTCTCGCACAGATACGCAGTATTTT CSVVSLYSRTDTQYF
TRBJ1-2 TRBV7-9 NA NA TGTGCCAGCAGCACCGGGGATGGCTACACCTTC CASSTGDGYTF
TRBJ2-1 TRBV6-6 NA NA TGTGCCAGCAGTTATCTGACAGGTCCTAGGAATGAGCAGTTCTTC CASSYLTGPRNEQFF
TRBJ2-7 TRBV18 NA NA TGTGCCAGCTCACCACCGGGAGCCTACGAGCAGTACTTC CASSPPGAYEQYF
TRBJ2-1 TRBV7-2 TRBD2 once TGTGCCAGCAGCCAACTAGCGGGTGAGCAGTTCTTC CASSQLAGEQFF
TRBJ1-2 TRBV13 NA NA TGTGCCAGCAGCTTGACAGCTAACTATGGCTACACCTTC CASSLTANYGYTF
TRBJ1-2 TRBV5-1 TRBD1 NA TGCGCCAGCAGCTTGCCGACAGGGCCCCACCTTTATGGCTACACCTTC CASSLPTGPHLYGYTF
TRBJ2-1 TRBV6-1 TRBD2 NA TGTGCCAGCAGTGAAGATCTTTGGCGGGGGAGAAACAATGAGCAGTTCTTC CASSEDLWRGRNNEQFF
TRBJ2-2 TRBV15 NA NA TGTGCCACCAGCAGAGAGAGGGCTACGAACACCGGGGAGCTGTTTTTT CATSRERATNTGELFF
TRBJ1-1 TRBV9 TRBD1 NA TGTGCCAGCAACCCTACAGGGGACACTGAAGCTTTCTTT CASNPTGDTEAFF
TRBJ2-2 TRBV2 TRBD1 once TGTGCCAGCAGTCCGTCGACAGGGGGCGCGAACACCGGGGAGCTGTTTTTT CASSPSTGGANTGELFF